This T cell receptor beta chain was observed in a study of blood T cell repertoires in COVID-19 (dated by TCRdb to the early 2020s). Context from the whole study: The collaborator samples originated in the United States, Italy and Spain and spanned the acute and convalescent phases of COVID-19. The material from the prospective study consisted of cDNA or gDNA derived from T cells, B-cell-depleted T cells, or PBMCs. Deeply sampled blood TCRbeta repertoires from subjects exposed to, actively infected with, or recovered from COVID-19 were included in the dataset. The repertoires were released in a freely available public database intended as a resource for research on the immune response to SARS-CoV-2. Samples came from the ongoing ImmuneRACE study (first 160 participants) plus 1,254 subjects from 6 global collaborators. The sample metadata nearly always contained a de-identified subject ID, COVID-19 status, age in years and sex. Where available, HLA class I and class II types were taken from metadata supplied by the sample provider and were not determined by assay-based typing. On the study overall, not on this receptor specifically: The quantity of clinical and demographic metadata differed by source and by participant and was supplied without curation.

Participants in the prospective study were enrolled through a virtual design, were aged about 18 to 100 years, and lived in 20 to 30 United States geographic areas. Cohort assignment in the prospective study relied on participant-reported clinical history from a screening survey and a study questionnaire. Exposed participants had been in contact, within 2 weeks of entering the study, with a person who had a PCR-confirmed or clinician-diagnosed case of COVID-19. In the prospective study, whole blood, serum and a nasopharyngeal or oropharyngeal swab were collected from each participant by mobile phlebotomists. Additional blood draws and questionnaires over an approximately 2-month period could optionally be provided by prospective study participants. Prospective study blood samples were shipped either frozen or at room temperature before DNA extraction. This clone was found once. The antigen this receptor binds is unknown. No base quality values were provided; no much bigger clone lies one nucleotide off.

TCRbeta CDR3 regions were amplified from genomic DNA using the immunoSEQ Assay, a bias-controlled multiplex PCR. Regarding the original processing steps: Within the assay, amplification of reference gene primers was used to estimate how many nucleated cells each sample contained. To quantify the absolute abundance of each unique TCRbeta CDR3 rearrangement, sequence reads were collapsed and filtered. Productive Simpson clonality was computed per sample as the square root of Simpson's diversity index over productive rearrangements. Entries here come from immuneACCESS through TCRdb and include only in-frame sequences with V and J called. Some clones fail to appear in such tables; in the studies checked, an unresolved V gene covers under half of the shortfall, and the cause of the remainder is unknown. V and J calls and clone size are copied from that table; D and trimming were computed from the DNA. The sample yields 150,000 to 200,000 clones; roughly 84% were counted once. Roughly 3.2% of the sample comes from the top ten.

Clipping removes 2 bases from V and 1 base from J, with 13 as the unmatched junction base count. CDR3 length: 19 amino acids, cysteine to phenylalanine. Only the CDR3 region is kept as DNA, spanning 57 bases read in frame from base 1. The chain couples TRBV23-1 to TRBJ2-2; 7 central bases correspond to TRBD1. TRBV23-1 is filed as an ORF, its function uncertain. Source material: PBMCs or T cells enriched from blood (not recorded which). The receptor's source is a woman aged 25 to 39 who had been exposed to COVID-19. In nucleotide form, the sequence is TGCGCCAGCAGTCAAGTGAAGGGGGCAAAGTTCCTGAACACCGGGGAGCTGTTTTTT. Translation gives CASSQVKGAKFLNTGELFF.